What follows are 2 T cell receptor beta chains derived from one specimen sequenced in a study of HIV-infected patients and healthy controls. TCRdb called the 5' RACE reads again in MiXCR, with one record for every CDR3 protein. The sample lists 65,000 to 70,000 distinct CDR3 sequences, about 15% occurring once. Material: CD4+ T cells from blood. The origin of the receptors is a human donor in good health.

The rearrangement uses TRBV14 and TRBJ2-5; perhaps TRBD2 as D (5 bases). The germline V gene encodes CDR1 SGHDN and CDR2 FVKESK. The CDR3 spans 17 residues. V shed 5 bases and J shed 0 bases, with 19 bases lying between them. CDR3 DNA: TGTGCCAGCAGCTCAAGGGCCCCCCCGGGAAACCAAGAGACCCAGTACTTC. Translation: CASSSRAPPGNQETQYF.

In its sample, this clonotype was seen many times. The chain couples TRBV11-2 to TRBJ2-3; no firm D call. This CDR3 has 15 residues. Germline-derived CDR1 and CDR2 are SGHAT and FQNNGV. The germline V and J ends were trimmed by 1 base and 0 bases, with 8 bases remaining between them. CDR3 region: CASSLVSASTDTQYF. Here the CDR3 DNA reads TGTGCCAGCAGCTTAGTGTCCGCTAGCACAGATACGCAGTATTTT.